This T cell receptor (beta chain) stems from a study of T cells in Graves' hyperthyroidism and ophthalmopathy. Study details: Specimen type is peripheral blood, collected at initial diagnosis prior to any treatment.

In its sample, this clonotype was seen many times. Template material for amplifying TCR beta CDR3 regions consisted of RNA transcripts. The HTBI set primed first-round TCR CDR3 RT-PCR. TCRdb itself ran the multiplex PCR reads through MiXCR, one entry per CDR3 protein. The sample records hundreds of thousands of distinct CDR3 sequences, about 15% being singletons. Cells are PBMCs isolated from roughly 10 ml of fresh blood. The CDR3 loop spans 15 amino acids. Germline V gene lookup returns CDR1 LGHDT and CDR2 YNNKEL (reference sequence). The V gene lost 3 bases and the J gene lost 6 bases, with 15 bases spanning the gap.

The V gene is TRBV3-1, the J gene TRBJ2-1, with a weak D call TRBD2 (7 bases). This TCR was recovered from a woman aged 18-29 years with Graves' hyperthyroidism. The specimen sequenced was blood. CDR3 in amino acids: CASSQAGAFGNEQFF. CDR3 sequence (DNA): TGTGCCAGCAGCCAGGCGGGGGCCTTCGGCAATGAGCAGTTCTTC.